What follows are 30 T cell receptor beta chains derived from one specimen sequenced in a study of T-cell memory formation after mild COVID-19. Each CDR3 protein is one row after TCRdb ran MiXCR on the 5' RACE reads. Of 550,000 to 650,000 distinct CDR3 sequences listed, roughly a sixth were seen once; the top ten hold about 7.4%. The sample consisted of PBMCs or a T cell subset sorted from them (not recorded which). The source of these receptors is an adult woman who had mild COVID-19 (a few samples of this study predate the infection). Cell type and time point are not known.

With regard to this clonotype: One end of the junction varies from germline; a read error may be responsible. This chain uses TRBV6-1 with TRBJ2-2, with 14 bases identical to TRBD2. In germline, CDR1 is MNHNS, CDR2 SASEGT. The length of the CDR3 is 17 residues. CDR3 sequence: CASNPGTSGRGTGDLFF. DNA for the CDR3: TGTGCCAGCAACCCCGGGACTAGCGGGAGAGGGACCGGGGATCTGTTTTTT.

The chain links TRBV11-3 to TRBJ2-5; D call uncertain. The CDR3 totals 14 residues. Trimming shortened V by 3 bases and J by 2 bases, and 10 bases separated the two germline ends. Germline CDR1 reads SGHNT; CDR2 reads YENEEA. CDR3 loop: CASSFSDLQETQYF. For the CDR3, the DNA is TGTGCCAGCAGCTTTTCTGACTTGCAAGAGACCCAGTACTTC.

V is TRBV7-2 and J is TRBJ2-2; TRBD2 matches 12 bases. Germline CDR1 is SGHTA and CDR2 is FQGNSA. This CDR3 region has 15 residues. V dropped 4 bases and J dropped 5; count of bases not matched to a gene: 2. The CDR3 DNA is TGTGCCAGCAGCTCTAGCGGGAGGGGGACCGGGGAGCTGTTTTTT. Its protein product is CASSSSGRGTGELFF. The variable domain in full, completed from reference TRBV7-2 and TRBJ2-2, reads GAGVSQSPSNKVTEKGKDVELRCDPISGHTALYWYRQSLGQGLEFLIYFQGNSAPDKSGLPSDRFSAERTGGSVSTLTIQRTQQEDSAVYLCASSSSGRGTGELFFGEGSRLTVL.

The chain recombines TRBV3-1 with TRBJ1-2; no firm D call. Trimming took 5 bases from V and 2 from J, leaving 15 bases between them. The CDR3 length is 15 residues. Germline values: CDR1 LGHDT, CDR2 YNNKEL (reference sequence). The CDR3 DNA is TGTGCCAGCAGCGACCTTTTACAGACAAACTATGGCTACACCTTC. It translates to CASSDLLQTNYGYTF.

This clonotype was seen a handful of times. The chain joins TRBV10-3 to TRBJ2-7, with a tentative D call TRBD2 (6 bases). The V end was cut by 3 bases, the J end by 0 bases, with 12 bases between. The length of the CDR3 is 15 residues. Germline V gene data show CDR1 as ENHRY and CDR2 as SYGVKD. CDR3 in amino acids: CAISDLRGGSYEQYF. CDR3 bases: TGTGCCATCAGTGACCTGAGGGGAGGCTCCTACGAGCAGTACTTC.

This clonotype was recorded a few times. This chain links TRBV4-1 with TRBJ1-2; 7 nucleotides line up with TRBD1. Trimming cost V 3 bases and J 3 bases; bases outside gene matches: 7. The CDR3 extends over 15 amino acids. CDR1 and CDR2 (germline): MGHRA, YSYEKL. In nucleotides, the CDR3 is TGCGCCAGCAGCCATTGGGACAGCCAAGACTATGGCTACACCTTC. Its protein is CASSHWDSQDYGYTF.

This clonotype has just a few counts. V is TRBV24-1 and J is TRBJ2-1; weak D call: TRBD2 (5 bases). The CDR3 is 13 residues long. Germline CDR1 reads KGHDR; CDR2 reads SFDVKD. Trimming cost V 9 bases and J 1 base, with 9 bases left between them. This chain's CDR3 is CATQRGSYNEQFF. Here the CDR3 DNA reads TGTGCCACCCAACGGGGTTCCTACAATGAGCAGTTCTTC.

There are a few counts of this clonotype. The chain uses TRBV3-1 and TRBJ1-1; possible D gene TRBD1, 6 bases. The germline V gene has CDR1 LGHDT and CDR2 YNNKEL (reference sequence). This CDR3 region has 18 residues. V lost 3 bases to trimming and J lost 7 bases, with 27 bases between them. DNA of the CDR3: TGTGCCAGCAGCCATCCCACTAGGGGGGGGTCTGTCGCAAGTGAAGCTTTCTTT. It yields the protein CASSHPTRGGSVASEAFF.

The chain couples TRBV7-2 to TRBJ2-1; tentative D call: TRBD1 (6 bases). The V and J ends lost 2 bases and 8 bases respectively, with 19 bases between them. The CDR3 runs to 16 residues. CDR1 and CDR2 (germline): SGHTA, FQGNSA. The DNA for the CDR3 is TGTGCCAGCAGCTTAACCCATATGCTGGGGGCAGATGAGCAGTTCTTC. Amino acid sequence: CASSLTHMLGADEQFF.

The chain recombines TRBV5-1 with TRBJ2-4, with a tentative D call TRBD2 (6 bases). The CDR3 has 13 amino acids. With 5 bases removed from V and 8 bases from J, the gap between germline ends came to 14 bases. Germline V gene sequence: CDR1 SGHRS, CDR2 YFSETQ. The CDR3 DNA follows: TGCGCCAGCAGGGGGGACTCGATTGACATTCAGTACTTC. It codes for CASRGDSIDIQYF.

This clonotype has more than one count but fewer than ten. CDR3 in DNA: TGTGCCAGCAGTTATGCGGCGGGCAGGGTTGCGAATGAGCAGTTCTTC. This sequence encodes CASSYAAGRVANEQFF. The chain has TRBV12-3 or TRBV12-4 and TRBJ2-1; D may match TRBD1 or TRBD2 (5 bases each). V dropped 4 bases and J dropped 7 bases, with 20 bases sitting between them. CDR3 length equals 16 residues.

This clonotype was seen a few times. This chain uses TRBV5-1 with TRBJ2-1; D remains unclear. This CDR3 is built from 14 residues. V was trimmed by 1 base and J by 4 bases, leaving 9 bases between them. CDR1 and CDR2 (germline): SGHRS, YFSETQ. In DNA form, the CDR3 reads TGCGCCAGCAGCTTGAGCCCCCAATACAATGAGCAGTTCTTC. Amino acids: CASSLSPQYNEQFF.

The chain employs TRBV6-5 and TRBJ1-3; D not certain. This CDR3 has 14 residues. V dropped 2 bases and J dropped 6 bases, with 11 bases sitting between them. Germline loops: CDR1 MNHEY, CDR2 SVGAGI. The CDR3 protein is CASSYGGSENTIYF. In DNA, the CDR3 is TGTGCCAGCAGTTACGGAGGGAGCGAAAACACCATATATTTT.

This clonotype was observed a few times. The CDR3 bases are TGTGCCAGCGGATCGGCAGAAAGGAGAAATTCACCCCTCCACTTT. This sequence encodes CASGSAERRNSPLHF. The genes are TRBV4-2 and TRBJ1-6, with D unclear. Per germline, CDR1 LGHNA and CDR2 YNFKEQ. The V end lost 8 bases, the J end lost 7 bases, and 18 bases lay between the germline ends. The CDR3 is 15 residues long.

This chain uses TRBV4-3 with TRBJ2-1; unclear D gene. V was pared by 6 bases and J by 3 bases, with 12 bases between. The CDR3 spans 14 residues. Germline CDR1 and CDR2: LGHNA and YSLEER. Written as DNA, the CDR3 is TGCGCCAGCAGTCCTACGGCAAACTACAATGAGCAGTTCTTC. Protein: CASSPTANYNEQFF.

The chain employs TRBV29-1 and TRBJ2-1; 7 bases match TRBD1. This CDR3 spans 15 amino acids. Germline V gene lookup returns CDR1 SQVTM and CDR2 ANQGSEA. V was pared by 3 bases and J by 10 bases, with 15 bases of the junction left unmatched. In DNA, the CDR3 is TGCAGCGTTGACCCCAGGGGACAGCGACATTCAGAGCAGTTCTTC. It is translated as CSVDPRGQRHSEQFF.

This chain joins TRBV24-1 and TRBJ2-3; weak D call: TRBD1 (5 bases). The germline CDR1 and CDR2 sequences are KGHDR and SFDVKD. The CDR3 is 15 amino acids. Trimming left V 2 bases short and J 3 bases short, with 11 bases between. CDR3 amino acids: CATSDSQGKTDTQYF. As DNA, the CDR3 is TGTGCCACCAGTGATTCCCAGGGAAAGACAGATACGCAGTATTTT.

The chain links TRBV5-1 to TRBJ2-1, with 16 nucleotides matching TRBD2. Germline V CDR1 and CDR2: SGHRS, YFSETQ. Trimming removed 0 bases from V and 0 bases from J; junction bases left unmatched: 6. This CDR3 is 20 amino acids long. This chain's CDR3 is CASSLALGLAGGSSYNEQFF. CDR3 DNA: TGCGCCAGCAGCTTGGCGCTGGGACTAGCGGGAGGGAGCTCCTACAATGAGCAGTTCTTC.

The rearrangement joins TRBV6-5 to TRBJ2-1, with 7 bases aligning to TRBD1. Losses at the gene ends were 0 bases for V and 1 base for J; bases not matched to a gene: 3. The CDR3 runs 16 residues. CDR1 MNHEY and CDR2 SVGAGI come from the germline V gene. The CDR3 protein is CASSYSEGASYNEQFF. The CDR3 region has the DNA TGTGCCAGCAGTTACTCAGAGGGGGCATCCTACAATGAGCAGTTCTTC.

This clonotype was counted a few times. The chain joins TRBV6-1 to TRBJ2-1, with D possibly being TRBD1 or TRBD2 (6 bases each). CDR3 length equals 14 residues. CDR1 is MNHNS and CDR2 is SASEGT in the germline V gene. The V end lost 2 bases, the J end lost 7 bases, and 12 bases lay between the germline ends. Written as DNA, the CDR3 is TGTGCCAGCAGTGAATATGGGGGGCGGAATGAGCAGTTCTTC. This sequence encodes CASSEYGGRNEQFF.

The table lists this clonotype with a count of one. This rearrangement joins TRBV5-5 to TRBJ1-2, with D uncertain. Germline V gene lookup returns CDR1 SGHKS and CDR2 YYEKEE (reference sequence). This CDR3 is built from 14 residues. V was clipped by 0 bases and J by 3 bases, with 9 bases between them. The DNA for the CDR3 is TGTGCCAGCAGCTTGGGCCTATCGGACTATGGCTACACCTTC. Amino acids: CASSLGLSDYGYTF.

The DNA for the CDR3 is TGTGCCAGCAGCCCTGGGGAAGGAGGGCCGCCCTACAATGAGCAGTTCTTC. It is translated as CASSPGEGGPPYNEQFF. V usage is TRBV13 and J usage is TRBJ2-1, with a tentative D call TRBD2 (6 bases). V lost 5 bases and J 2 bases, leaving 19 bases between the germline ends. Germline V gives CDR1 PRHDT, CDR2 FYEKMQ (reference sequence). The CDR3 sequence is 17 residues long.

This clonotype was detected only a few times. The chain employs TRBV20-1 and TRBJ2-7, with 8 bases aligning to TRBD1. Looked up from germline, CDR1 is DFQATT and CDR2 is SNEGSKA (reference sequence). The ends lost 5 bases at V and 0 bases at J; junction bases unmatched: 6. The CDR3 is 14 amino acids. CDR3 amino acids: CSAETGGSSYEQYF. The CDR3 region has the DNA TGCAGTGCTGAAACAGGGGGGAGCTCCTACGAGCAGTACTTC.

The gene calls are TRBV5-1 and TRBJ1-1; perhaps TRBD1 as D (6 bases). The V gene's germline CDR1 is SGHRS and CDR2 YFSETQ. The CDR3 totals 17 residues. V gave up 4 bases and J gave up 4 bases, with 23 bases separating them. The CDR3 DNA is TGCGCCAGCAGCCCAGTACAGGGAAAGACGGATGCCACTGAAGCTTTCTTT. This encodes CASSPVQGKTDATEAFF.

This clonotype was seen only a few times. This rearrangement joins TRBV20-1 to TRBJ2-5; unclear D gene. CDR3 length equals 13 residues. Trimming left V 6 bases short and J 1 base short, with 12 bases between. From germline, CDR1 is DFQATT and CDR2 SNEGSKA (reference sequence). In nucleotides, the CDR3 is TGCAGTGCCGAGCAAGGGATCCAAGAGACCCAGTACTTC. This translates into CSAEQGIQETQYF.

The genes are TRBV4-1 and TRBJ1-3; tentatively, D is TRBD1 (5 bases). This CDR3 region has 16 residues. V was pared by 4 bases and J by 2 bases, with 15 bases between. The V gene's germline CDR1 is MGHRA and CDR2 YSYEKL. Here the CDR3 reads CASSRGGKGAGNTIYF. CDR3 DNA: TGCGCCAGCAGCCGGGGCGGAAAGGGAGCTGGAAACACCATATATTTT.

This clonotype was picked up a small number of times. The CDR3 here is CASSLTYSNYGYTF. The CDR3 nucleotides read TGTGCCAGCAGTTTAACCTACAGTAACTATGGCTACACCTTC. The chain combines TRBV27 with TRBJ1-2; D is unresolved. This CDR3 spans 14 amino acids. V lost 2 bases, J lost 1 base, and 8 bases lay in between. Per germline, CDR1 MNHEY and CDR2 SMNVEV (reference sequence).

This clonotype has a handful of counts. This chain uses TRBV19 with TRBJ2-1; D might be TRBD1 (6 bases). The CDR3 runs 14 residues. V lost 7 bases, J lost 9 bases, and 19 bases lay in between. CDR1 is LNHDA, CDR2 SQIVND, per germline (reference sequence). The CDR3 nucleotides read TGTGCCAGTAAAGTCAGGGGCTTGATGGGTGAGCAGTTCTTC. Protein sequence: CASKVRGLMGEQFF. Full variable domain (missing parts from reference TRBV19 and TRBJ2-1): DGGITQSPKYLFRKEGQNVTLSCEQNLNHDAMYWYRQDPGQGLRLIYYSQIVNDFQKGDIAEGYSVSREKKESFPLTVTSAQKNPTAFYLCASKVRGLMGEQFFGPGTRLTVL.

This clonotype appeared many times. The chain recombines TRBV7-9 with TRBJ2-7, with D uncertain. Germline CDR1 reads SEHNR; CDR2 reads FQNEAQ (reference sequence). V was pared by 1 base and J by 9 bases, with 7 bases between. The CDR3 contains 11 residues. The CDR3 is CASSLEARQYF. Here the CDR3 DNA reads TGTGCCAGCAGCTTAGAGGCACGGCAGTACTTC.

This clonotype was detected many times. The chain combines TRBV7-2 with TRBJ2-7; no definite D call. The CDR3 is 13 amino acids. Trimming removed 4 bases from V and 4 bases from J, with 11 bases in between. Germline assignment: CDR1 SGHTA and CDR2 FQGNSA. The CDR3 DNA follows: TGTGCCAGCAGCTCAAACGGATATTACGAGCAGTACTTC. Its protein product is CASSSNGYYEQYF.